This TCR beta chain comes out of a study of technical replicates of blood from a handful of donors (dated by TCRdb to the late 2010s). Library preparation was by the immunoSEQ multiplex PCR assay. TCRdb re-hosts the immuneACCESS table, in-frame sequences only. Its copies lack some clones; in the studies checked, an unresolved V gene accounts for under half of them, and the cause for the rest is not known. The sample contains fewer than 75,000 clones, 70% to 90% of them found a single time. About 4.7% of the sample rests with the top ten. From a lookup of the germline V gene, CDR1 and CDR2 are LGHNA and YNFKEQ. The CDR3, from cysteine to phenylalanine, totals 15 residues. Only the CDR3 DNA stays, 45 bases, in frame from base 1. The trim is 0 bases for V and 4 bases for J, with a gap of 10 bases between the germline ends. Note on this clone: No antigen is known for it. The input lacks base qualities; no much larger clone sits a single base away.

The sequence derives from a human donor in good health. Some clones in this sample may be carry-over from other donors' samples. Sequenced sample: PBMCs. Here the chain combines TRBV4-2 and TRBJ1-5, with the D gene uncertain. The DNA sequence is given as TGTGCCAGCAGCCAAGACCGAGGGAAAAATCAGCCCCAGCATTTT. The resulting protein is CASSQDRGKNQPQHF.